A selection of T cell receptor beta chains follows, all from one sample in a study of breast tumors, draining lymph nodes, adjacent tissues. TCRdb re-called the multiplex PCR reads with MiXCR, one entry per CDR3 protein. The sample holds about 11,000 distinct CDR3 sequences, 36% seen once. The sequenced sample was breast tumor tissue. Source of these receptors: a female donor with breast cancer. Some clones in this sample may be carry-over from other donors' samples. Both conserved end residues are part of each CDR3. D genes are given only for firm matches. Rows give clone size only sometimes, using once, few, many, or a class for an expanded clone.

>TRBV20-1|-|-|TRBJ1-2
CSAREVGGIYGYTF
TGCAGTGCTAGGGAAGTGGGGGGAATCTATGGCTACACCTTC
>TRBV28|many|-|TRBJ1-5
CASNRYGQYSNQPQHF
TGTGCCAGCAACAGGTATGGGCAGTATAGCAATCAGCCCCAGCATTTT
>TRBV25-1|-|-|TRBJ2-1
CASSESQYNERFF
TGTGCCAGCAGTGAGTCACAATACAATGAGCGGTTCTTC
>TRBV7-2|many|-|TRBJ2-5
CASKLATETQYF
TGTGCCAGCAAGCTAGCGACTGAGACCCAGTACTTC
>TRBV6-1|many|TRBD1|TRBJ2-3
CASSEEQGGTDTQYF
TGTGCCAGCAGTGAAGAGCAGGGGGGCACAGATACGCAGTATTTT
>TRBV7-7|many|TRBD1|TRBJ2-1
CASSPGQGVSNEQFF
TGTGCTAGCAGCCCTGGACAGGGTGTTAGCAATGAGCAGTTCTTC
>TRBV6-6|many|-|TRBJ2-7
CASTRDANYEQYF
TGTGCCAGCACCCGGGACGCTAACTACGAGCAGTACTTC
>TRBV7-2|many|-|TRBJ2-7
CASSLAFRSYEQYF
TGTGCCAGCAGCTTAGCGTTCCGCTCCTACGAGCAGTACTTC
>TRBV6-5|many|-|TRBJ2-7
CASSYSAGTYEQYF
TGTGCCAGCAGTTACTCGGCCGGAACCTACGAGCAGTACTTC
>TRBV19|-|-|TRBJ1-1
CASSVTGTTEALF
TGTGCCAGTAGTGTTACAGGTACCACTGAAGCTCTCTTT
>TRBV4-1|-|-|TRBJ2-5
CASSQEDYIKTQYF
TGCGCCAGCAGCCAAGAGGACTACATAAAGACCCAGTACTTC
>TRBV3-1|-|-|TRBJ1-1
CASSQDYTRRVMNTEAFF
TGTGCCAGCAGCCAAGATTACACCCGTCGGGTCATGAACACTGAAGCTTTCTTT
>TRBV27|many|TRBD2|TRBJ2-1
CASQPGGGSYNEQFF
TGTGCCAGCCAACCCGGGGGGGGTTCCTACAATGAGCAGTTCTTC
>TRBV2|-|-|TRBJ1-4
CASSVGREKLFF
TGTGCCAGCAGTGTCGGACGGGAAAAACTGTTTTTT
>TRBV9|-|TRBD2|TRBJ2-5
CASSVGSRGGGETQYF
TGTGCCAGCAGCGTTGGGTCGCGGGGGGGCGGAGAGACCCAGTACTTC
>TRBV20-1|medium-sized|-|TRBJ1-2
CSARGRGDGYTF
TGCAGTGCTAGAGGCAGGGGTGATGGCTACACCTTC
>TRBV7-2|medium-sized|TRBD1|TRBJ2-7
CASSKTVGQGYEQYF
TGTGCCAGCAGCAAGACTGTTGGACAGGGTTACGAGCAGTACTTC
>TRBV19|many|-|TRBJ1-6
CASSILDSSNNSPLHF
TGTGCCAGTAGTATATTGGACAGTTCGAATAATTCACCCCTCCACTTT
>TRBV20-1|-|-|TRBJ2-3
CSFPGVNVDTQYF
TGCAGTTTCCCCGGGGTTAATGTGGATACACAGTATTTT
>TRBV10-3|-|-|TRBJ2-6
CTISDRVSGANVLTF
TGTACCATCAGTGACCGGGTCTCTGGGGCCAACGTCCTGACTTTC
>TRBV13|-|-|TRBJ1-4
CASSLNGLNNEKLFF
TGTGCCAGCAGCCTAAACGGCCTAAACAATGAAAAACTGTTTTTT
>TRBV27|-|TRBD2|TRBJ2-5
CASRPLGTSGGEAGTQYF
TGTGCCAGCAGGCCGCTTGGGACTAGCGGGGGGGAAGCCGGGACCCAGTACTTC
>TRBV28|few|-|TRBJ2-3
CASSRSGPNQGTDTQYF
TGTGCCAGCAGCCGCAGCGGGCCCAACCAGGGGACAGATACGCAGTATTTT
>TRBV4-1|-|-|TRBJ2-7
CASSQEASAPYEQYF
TGCGCCAGCAGCCAAGAGGCTAGCGCCCCATACGAGCAGTACTTC
>TRBV4-1|medium-sized|TRBD2|TRBJ2-5
CASSHPGLAGETQYF
TGCGCCAGCAGCCATCCCGGACTAGCGGGAGAGACCCAGTACTTC
>TRBV7-2|many|-|TRBJ1-3
CASSFTGRGNTIYF
TGTGCCAGCAGCTTTACAGGGAGGGGAAACACCATATATTTT
>TRBV2|many|TRBD1|TRBJ2-7
CASSYAGTASYEQYF
TGTGCCAGCAGTTATGCCGGGACAGCCTCCTACGAGCAGTACTTC